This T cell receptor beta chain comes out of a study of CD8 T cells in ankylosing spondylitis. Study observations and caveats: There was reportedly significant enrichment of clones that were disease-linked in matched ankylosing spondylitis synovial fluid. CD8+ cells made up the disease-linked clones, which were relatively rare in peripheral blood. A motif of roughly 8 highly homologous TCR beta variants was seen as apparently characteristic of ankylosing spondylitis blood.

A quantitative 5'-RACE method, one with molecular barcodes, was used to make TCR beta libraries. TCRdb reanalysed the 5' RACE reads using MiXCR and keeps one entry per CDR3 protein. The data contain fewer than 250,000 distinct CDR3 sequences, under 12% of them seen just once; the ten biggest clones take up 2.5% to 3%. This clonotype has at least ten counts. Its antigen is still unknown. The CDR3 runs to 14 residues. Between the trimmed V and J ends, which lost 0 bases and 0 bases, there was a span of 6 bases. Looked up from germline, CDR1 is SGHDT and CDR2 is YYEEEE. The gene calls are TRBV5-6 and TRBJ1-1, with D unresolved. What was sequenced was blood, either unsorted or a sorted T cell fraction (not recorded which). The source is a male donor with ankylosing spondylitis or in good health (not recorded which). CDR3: CASSLGVMNTEAFF. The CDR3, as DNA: TGTGCCAGCAGCTTGGGGGTGATGAACACTGAAGCTTTCTTT.